These T cell receptor beta chains were read from a single sample in a study of blood T cell repertoires in COVID-19. Data came from immunoSEQ multiplex PCR; TCRdb stores just in-frame clones and leaves some out. This table holds 40,000 to 45,000 clones, about 90% found once. The sequenced sample consisted of peripheral blood. These receptors were obtained from a human donor in a cohort sampled during active COVID-19. Each CDR3 is given with its conserved first and last residue. Fields, in order: V gene, CDR3 protein.

v_gene: TRBV5-1
CDR3aa: CASSLTGTDTGELFF

v_gene: TRBV6-6
CDR3aa: CASSPPSGTDTQYF

v_gene: TRBV4-3
CDR3aa: CASSLGTGAYSGNTIYF

v_gene: TRBV5-1
CDR3aa: CASSSPGGEDRFF

v_gene: TRBV19
CDR3aa: CASSRRGTRSYNSPLHF

v_gene: TRBV4-1
CDR3aa: CASSRPGQARNQPQHF

v_gene: TRBV25-1
CDR3aa: CASSGDRKKLFF

v_gene: TRBV18
CDR3aa: CASSPVGGVSFNEKLFF

v_gene: TRBV5-5
CDR3aa: CASSLEGAGGSPLHF

v_gene: TRBV7-8
CDR3aa: CASRKGTARDTQYF

v_gene: TRBV7-2
CDR3aa: CASSLRQGLGQPQHF

v_gene: TRBV5-5
CDR3aa: CASSLAETGPGTEAFF

v_gene: TRBV6-5
CDR3aa: CASRKVLTNTEAFF

v_gene: TRBV6-2/TRBV6-3
CDR3aa: CASSYRGDRADTQYF

v_gene: TRBV6-6
CDR3aa: CASSYSGVANQPQHF